This T cell receptor beta chain was profiled in a study of identical twins. The V end lost 1 base, the J end lost 6 bases, and 13 bases lay between the germline ends. CDR3 length: 14 residues. The germline CDR1 and CDR2 sequences are SGHTA and FQGNSA. General observations from the study: Sequences that were beta out-of-frame showed weaker excess twin sharing. Models underestimated out-of-frame TCR alpha sharing in monozygotic twins. The abundant beta clonotypes from cord blood had fewer insertions, and memory repertoires had none of this.

A universal primer site was incorporated via template switching, and the cDNA contained unique molecular identifiers. MiXCR, applied by TCRdb to the 5' RACE reads, yields one record per CDR3 protein. The table includes approximately 620,000 distinct CDR3 sequences, 8.5% to 9.5% detected once. This clonotype was counted many times. Its antigen remains unknown. This same sample was also part of a study on yellow fever vaccine responses in identical twins.

The gene calls are TRBV7-2 and TRBJ2-7; no firm D call. Sequenced input: PBMCs. The sequence derives from a woman aged 18-29 years in good health. DNA of the CDR3: TGTGCCAGCAGCTTAGACGGTTCCCCAGCCGAGCAGTACTTC. Amino acids: CASSLDGSPAEQYF.